These T cell receptor beta chains were read from a single sample in a study of T cell responses to AZD1222 COVID-19 vaccine. Profiling relied on immunoSEQ multiplex PCR, and the TCRdb table lists in-frame clones only, not all of them. The sample shows around 130,000 clones, nearly 90% of them seen only once. The sample in question was peripheral blood, obtained 28 days after the second AZD1222 dose. The receptor source for this set is an adult who received the AZD1222 COVID-19 vaccine. Both conserved end residues are part of each CDR3. The D gene is left open where the match is weak. Expanded clones are given a class, and other clones once, few, many or no size at all.

d_gene	abundance	v_gene	j_gene	CDR3aa	CDR3nt
NA	NA	TRBV2	TRBJ2-4	CASTWTANKNIQYF	TGTGCCAGCACTTGGACAGCCAACAAAAACATTCAGTACTTC
TRBD1	NA	TRBV27	TRBJ2-7	CASTRDRTSYEQYF	TGTGCCAGCACTCGGGACAGGACTTCCTACGAGCAGTACTTC
TRBD2	NA	TRBV29-1	TRBJ2-2	CSVASGRIGGELFF	TGCAGCGTTGCCAGCGGGAGGATCGGCGGGGAGCTGTTTTTT
TRBD1	NA	TRBV7-9	TRBJ1-4	CASGSGQGVSWKLFF	TGTGCCAGCGGGAGCGGACAGGGGGTTTCGTGGAAACTGTTTTTT
NA	NA	TRBV3-1/TRBV3-2	TRBJ1-4	CASSQDLTATNEKLFF	TGTGCCAGCAGCCAAGATCTAACAGCAACTAATGAAAAACTGTTTTTT
TRBD2	NA	TRBV3-1/TRBV3-2	TRBJ2-3	CASSSSSGDGQDTQYF	TGTGCCAGCAGCTCCTCTAGCGGGGACGGGCAAGATACGCAGTATTTT
NA	NA	TRBV19	TRBJ1-5	CASTKNSNQPQHF	TGTGCCAGTACCAAAAATAGCAATCAGCCCCAGCATTTT
TRBD1	NA	TRBV19	TRBJ1-5	CASSIVGGQGIQPQHF	TGTGCCAGTAGTATAGTTGGGGGACAGGGGATTCAGCCCCAGCATTTT
NA	NA	TRBV29-1	TRBJ2-3	CSVEESKGTDTQYF	TGCAGCGTTGAAGAGTCTAAGGGCACAGATACGCAGTATTTT
TRBD1	NA	TRBV5-4	TRBJ2-7	CASRKQGLPYEQYF	TGTGCCAGCAGGAAACAGGGGCTTCCCTACGAGCAGTACTTC
NA	once	TRBV11-3	TRBJ2-7	CASSADGNSYEQYF	TGTGCCAGCAGCGCGGACGGGAACTCCTACGAGCAGTACTTC
NA	NA	TRBV10-3	TRBJ1-5	CATTGGGIDQPQHF	TGTGCCACCACGGGGGGTGGAATTGATCAGCCCCAGCATTTT
TRBD2	once	TRBV5-1	TRBJ2-1	CASSLGGTSGFNEQFF	TGCGCCAGCAGCTTGGGAGGGACTAGCGGTTTCAATGAGCAGTTCTTC
NA	once	TRBV12-3/TRBV12-4	TRBJ2-7	CASSLWSGNEQYF	TGTGCCAGCAGTTTATGGTCCGGCAACGAGCAGTACTTC
NA	NA	TRBV30	TRBJ2-1	CAWSVGPSSYNEQFF	TGTGCCTGGAGTGTAGGCCCTAGCAGCTACAATGAGCAGTTCTTC
TRBD1	NA	TRBV5-1	TRBJ1-5	CASSLRTGGDQPQHF	TGCGCCAGCAGCCTCCGGACAGGAGGCGATCAGCCCCAGCATTTT
NA	NA	TRBV5-4	TRBJ1-5	CASSLGGASNQPQHF	TGTGCCAGCAGCTTGGGGGGGGCAAGCAATCAGCCCCAGCATTTT
TRBD2	NA	TRBV28	TRBJ2-2	CATGGLAGPNTGELFF	TGTGCAACTGGAGGGCTAGCGGGCCCGAACACCGGGGAGCTGTTTTTT
NA	NA	TRBV27	TRBJ2-3	CASSSPTTDTQYF	TGTGCCAGCAGTTCCCCGACAACAGATACGCAGTATTTT
NA	NA	TRBV4-1	TRBJ2-1	CASSQSGTSNTEQFF	TGCGCCAGCAGCCAGTCCGGGACGTCTAATACTGAGCAGTTCTTC
NA	NA	TRBV10-1	TRBJ2-1	CASSGGTYNEQFF	TGCGCCAGCAGTGGTGGTACCTACAATGAGCAGTTCTTC
NA	NA	TRBV28	TRBJ1-6	CASSPTGGGGSPLHF	TGTGCCAGCAGTCCCACCGGGGGCGGTGGATCACCCCTCCACTTT
NA	NA	TRBV4-2	TRBJ2-1	CASSQDFGSGRLNEQFF	TGTGCCAGCAGCCAAGATTTTGGCTCCGGGCGATTGAATGAGCAGTTCTTC
NA	NA	TRBV5-6	TRBJ2-7	CASSLSFYEQYF	TGTGCCAGCAGCTTGAGTTTTTACGAGCAGTACTTC
TRBD1	NA	TRBV3-1/TRBV3-2	TRBJ1-3	CASSFQGESGNTIYF	TGTGCCAGCAGCTTCCAGGGGGAATCTGGAAACACCATATATTTT
NA	NA	TRBV7-7	TRBJ2-7	CASSPVADSYEQYF	TGTGCCAGCAGCCCGGTAGCGGACTCCTACGAGCAGTACTTC
NA	NA	TRBV3-1/TRBV3-2	TRBJ2-1	CASSQVSGGYGEQFF	TGTGCCAGCAGCCAAGTTAGTGGGGGTTATGGTGAGCAGTTCTTC
TRBD2	NA	TRBV2	TRBJ2-7	CASSWTSPAYEQYF	TGTGCCAGCAGTTGGACTAGCCCGGCCTACGAGCAGTACTTC
NA	NA	TRBV24-1	TRBJ2-1	CATSDPASYEQFF	TGTGCCACCAGTGATCCGGCCAGCTATGAGCAGTTCTTC
TRBD2	NA	TRBV7-2	TRBJ2-7	CASSLVLAGAYEQYF	TGTGCCAGCAGCTTAGTACTAGCGGGGGCCTACGAGCAGTACTTC
TRBD2	NA	TRBV4-2	TRBJ2-1	CASSQDSLAGVGEQFF	TGTGCCAGCAGCCAAGATAGTCTAGCGGGAGTTGGTGAGCAGTTCTTC
TRBD1	once	TRBV5-5	TRBJ1-2	CASSKGQATNYGYTF	TGTGCCAGCAGCAAGGGACAGGCGACTAACTATGGCTACACCTTC
TRBD1	NA	TRBV23-1	TRBJ2-1	CASSQLRRDRQFF	TGCGCCAGCAGTCAGCTTCGCCGGGACAGACAGTTCTTC
NA	NA	TRBV7-9	TRBJ1-5	CASSSSQDSRHQPQHF	TGTGCCAGCAGCTCAAGCCAGGACTCACGGCATCAGCCCCAGCATTTT
NA	few	TRBV7-2	TRBJ1-3	CASSLNHRNTIYF	TGTGCCAGCAGCTTAAACCATAGAAACACCATATATTTT
TRBD1	NA	TRBV5-5	TRBJ1-5	CASSLSGQSNQPQHF	TGTGCCAGCAGCTTATCGGGACAGAGCAATCAGCCCCAGCATTTT
NA	NA	TRBV12-5	TRBJ1-3	CASGGNSGNTIYF	TGTGCTAGTGGGGGGAACTCTGGAAACACCATATATTTT